The next 3 T cell receptor beta chains were all read from a single sample in a study of cytomegalovirus exposure and HLA in healthy donors (dated by TCRdb to the late 2010s). Libraries came from the immunoSEQ multiplex PCR assay. For the multiplex PCR, a mixture combining 60 forward primers for TCR Vbeta segments and 13 reverse primers for TCR Jbeta segments was used. TCRdb mirrors the immuneACCESS table, restricted to in-frame sequences. Some clones are absent from its copies; in checked studies, under half trace to an unresolved V gene, and the reason for the others is unknown. The sample has 85,000 to 95,000 clones on record, roughly two thirds of them singletons. The biggest ten clones account for around 6.3% of the sample. The source material was PBMCs. These receptors were obtained from a woman aged 30 to 39 in good health and CMV-seronegative.

The rearrangement uses TRBV9 and TRBJ1-2, with D unresolved. The V gene lost 0 bases and the J gene lost 7 bases, with 10 bases spanning the gap. This CDR3 spans 13 amino acids. CDR1 SGDLS and CDR2 YYNGEE come from the germline V gene. The CDR3 DNA follows: TGTGCCAGCAGCGTAGCTGACACTAGTGGCTACACCTTC. Translation: CASSVADTSGYTF.

The chain recombines TRBV11-2 with TRBJ2-7; 9 bases match TRBD1. The CDR3 covers 15 residues. The germline gives CDR1 SGHAT, CDR2 FQNNGV. With 1 base clipped from V and 6 bases from J, the junction kept 7 bases outside the gene matches. For the CDR3, the DNA is TGTGCCAGCAGCTTAGTTAGGACAGGGGAACTCGAGCAGTACTTC. Its translation is CASSLVRTGELEQYF. The variable domain in full, with the rest retrieved from reference TRBV11-2 and TRBJ2-7, is EAGVAQSPRYKIIEKRQSVAFWCNPISGHATLYWYQQILGQGPKLLIQFQNNGVVDDSQLPKDRFSAERLKGVDSTLKIQPAKLEDSAVYLCASSLVRTGELEQYFGPGTRLTVT.

This rearrangement joins TRBV4-2 to TRBJ2-5; TRBD2 agrees at 14 bases. V shed 3 bases, J shed 8 bases, and the junction held 8 bases outside the gene matches. Germline CDR1 is LGHNA and CDR2 is YNFKEQ. This CDR3 spans 16 amino acids. CDR3 region: CASSQGGLAGVSTQYF. DNA of the CDR3: TGTGCCAGCAGCCAGGGGGGACTAGCGGGAGTAAGTACCCAGTACTTC.